This T cell receptor beta chain is from a study of CD8 T cells in ankylosing spondylitis. This clonotype was observed many times. Its matching antigen is unknown. Study results and caveats: Disease-linked clones bore a CD8+ phenotype and were relatively rare in peripheral blood.

TCRdb fed the 5' RACE reads into MiXCR, producing one record per CDR3 protein. The table lists around 340,000 distinct CDR3 sequences, approximately 15% of them singletons. This CDR3 comprises 15 residues. In germline, CDR1 is SGHKS, CDR2 YYEKEE (reference sequence). V was pared by 3 bases and J by 0 bases, with 3 bases of the junction left unmatched. This chain links TRBV5-5 with TRBJ2-7; 10 nucleotides agree with TRBD2. Sequencing was done on a sample of blood, either unsorted or a sorted T cell fraction (not recorded which). The sequence was collected from a male donor with ankylosing spondylitis or in good health (not recorded which). The CDR3 coding sequence is TGTGCCAGCAGCTCGGGACTAGCGCCCTCCTACGAGCAGTACTTC. Translating gives CASSSGLAPSYEQYF. The whole variable domain, filled in from reference TRBV5-5 and TRBJ2-7, reads DAGVTQSPTHLIKTRGQQVTLRCSPISGHKSVSWYQQVLGQGPQFIFQYYEKEERGRGNFPDRFSARQFPNYSSELNVNALLLGDSALYLCASSSGLAPSYEQYFGPGTRLTVT.